This is a list of T cell receptor beta chains from one sample in a study of blood T cell repertoires in COVID-19. TCRdb's copy holds only in-frame clones and misses some; the assay was immunoSEQ multiplex PCR. The sample lists about 300,000 clones; around 88% were seen once. The sample taken for sequencing was peripheral blood. The receptor set was obtained from a woman between 45 and 60 years old with acute or convalescent COVID-19. Both conserved end residues are trimmed from each CDR3. The order of the fields is J gene, V gene, CDR3 protein.

TRBJ1-5	TRBV6-6	ASSYSRTGLDQPQH
TRBJ2-1	TRBV12-3/TRBV12-4	ASTPRAYNEQF
TRBJ2-7	TRBV3-1/TRBV3-2	ASSQPSGQTYEQY
TRBJ1-1	TRBV5-4	ASSLPGQGNTEAF
TRBJ2-5	TRBV7-2	ASSDRQGAGETQY
TRBJ1-2	TRBV5-4	ASSFRQGSYGYT
TRBJ2-5	TRBV5-1	ASSLGGATGGWETQY
TRBJ2-3	TRBV18	ASSPNSGSTDTQY
TRBJ2-3	TRBV6-5	ASSDLAGSTDTQY
TRBJ1-1	TRBV5-1	ASSSTTGFAEAF
TRBJ2-1	TRBV3-1/TRBV3-2	ASSQAGTSGRGGQF
TRBJ2-1	TRBV27	ASTSYNEQF
TRBJ1-1	TRBV5-6	ASSRGGQSVKAF
TRBJ2-2	TRBV6-4	ASSDGTGAGELF
TRBJ2-2	TRBV2	ASRGLAGANTGELF
TRBJ2-7	TRBV27	ASSSPQQGKTEQY
TRBJ1-3	TRBV6-5	ASSLQGRAGNTIY
TRBJ1-6	TRBV6-1	ASSAGTSSYNSPLH
TRBJ2-6	TRBV30	AWSVPRVVANVLT
TRBJ1-2	TRBV7-2	ASSSRTVQGGYT